The clone carrying this T cell receptor beta chain was observed once. The antigen is unknown. Germline values: CDR1 SGHNT, CDR2 YYREEE (reference sequence). The length of the CDR3 is 13 residues. V gave up 2 bases and J gave up 7 bases; unmatched junction bases: 6. The sample comes from a study of cytomegalovirus exposure and HLA in healthy donors. Study-wide results and limits: Presence/absence analyses assumed roughly uniform sequencing depth across donors, which may not hold. The study labeled about 160 TCR beta chains cytomegalovirus-associated. In a later analysis, HLA-C alleles had the fewest associated TCRs, DRB1 alleles the most.

13 Jbeta primers and 60 Vbeta primers were used for the PCR. Libraries were prepared by immunoSEQ multiplex PCR; TCRdb keeps only in-frame clonotypes and omits some of them. This table holds 110,000 to 150,000 clones, roughly 70% found once. Sequenced input: PBMCs. The chain is built from TRBV5-4 and TRBJ2-7; 7 nucleotides agree with TRBD2. This receptor was taken from a man aged 55 to 70 in good health and CMV-seronegative. The CDR3 sequence: CASSFASGYEQYF. The CDR3 nucleotides are TGTGCCAGCAGCTTTGCTAGCGGTTATGAGCAGTACTTC.